A single sample is the source of the 26 T cell receptor beta chains below, sequenced in a study of T cells in Graves' hyperthyroidism and ophthalmopathy. There were TCR beta CDR3 regions amplified from RNA transcripts. The HTBI primer set was used in a first-round RT-PCR of the TCR CDR3. TCRdb ran MiXCR on the multiplex PCR reads and lists one entry per CDR3 protein. This repertoire shows about 270,000 distinct CDR3 sequences, approximately 23% found once; its top ten account for over 55%. The source material was blood. Receptors were obtained from a man aged 25 to 40 with Graves' ophthalmopathy.

This clonotype appeared many times. The V gene is TRBV2, the J gene TRBJ1-2; the match to TRBD1 covers 10 bases. The CDR3 is made up of 15 amino acids. Losses at the gene ends were 1 base for V and 6 bases for J; bases not matched to a gene: 5. From germline, CDR1 is SNHLY and CDR2 FYNNEI. Here the CDR3 reads CASSEVTGGDDGYTF. CDR3 DNA: TGTGCCAGCAGTGAAGTGACAGGGGGCGACGATGGCTACACCTTC.

This clonotype was seen a few times. The V call is TRBV12-3 or TRBV12-4, the J call TRBJ1-2, with D uncertain. This CDR3 is built from 11 residues. With 2 bases removed from V and 10 bases from J, the gap between germline ends came to 8 bases. CDR3 DNA sequence: TGTGCCAGCAGTTTATTGGCTTACTACACCTTC. Its translation: CASSLLAYYTF.

This sequence joins TRBV7-3 and TRBJ1-2, with D perhaps TRBD1 (6 bases). This CDR3 contains 13 residues. V lost 2 bases and J lost 6, with 10 bases in between. Germline CDR1 is SGHTA and CDR2 is FQGTGA. The CDR3 nucleotides read TGTGCCAGCAGCTTACAGGGGATGGATGGCTACACCTTC. It yields the protein CASSLQGMDGYTF.

The J gene is TRBJ1-2, the V gene TRBV20-1, with 7 bases matching TRBD1. CDR1 is DFQATT and CDR2 is SNEGSKA in the germline V gene (reference sequence). Losses at the gene ends were 6 bases for V and 6 bases for J; bases not matched to a gene: 7. The CDR3 has 12 amino acids. CDR3 DNA: TGCAGTGCCGGAACAGGGGCAAATGGCTACACCTTC. Its protein product is CSAGTGANGYTF.

This chain links TRBV7-6 with TRBJ2-5; D is unresolved. Per germline, CDR1 SGHVS and CDR2 FNYEAQ. The V gene lost 4 bases and the J gene lost 5 bases, with 17 bases spanning the gap. This CDR3 is 15 amino acids long. The CDR3 bases are TGTGCCAGCAGCTCTCACCCGTCCTCAAAGGAGACCCAGTACTTC. Translating gives CASSSHPSSKETQYF.

The DNA of the CDR3 is TGTGCCAGCAGCTCCGATCGGACTTTGGCGGGCTACACCTTC. Residues: CASSSDRTLAGYTF. This chain links TRBV7-2 with TRBJ1-2, with unresolved D. V lost 4 bases, J lost 8 bases, and 17 bases lay in between. The CDR3 contains 14 residues. Germline loops: CDR1 SGHTA, CDR2 FQGNSA.

A few counts support this clonotype. V and J are TRBV11-1 and TRBJ2-1; the match to TRBD2 covers 11 bases. J gave up 1 base and V 1 base, and 9 bases lay outside the gene matches. Germline values: CDR1 SGHAT, CDR2 FQDESV (reference sequence). The CDR3 is 19 residues long. CDR3 nucleotide sequence: TGTGCCAGCAGCTTAGGGGCTCTAGCGGGAGGAAGGTCCTACAATGAGCAGTTCTTC. Encoded protein: CASSLGALAGGRSYNEQFF.

This clonotype has a handful of counts. The gene calls are TRBV24-1 and TRBJ2-2; tentative D call: TRBD2 (6 bases). CDR1 and CDR2 from the germline V gene are KGHDR and SFDVKD. The CDR3 totals 14 residues. Between the trimmed V and J ends, which lost 4 bases and 6 bases, there was a span of 11 bases. CDR3 protein: CATSERGLAGELFF. In nucleotides, the CDR3 is TGTGCCACCAGTGAGCGGGGACTTGCCGGGGAGCTGTTTTTT.

The CDR3 DNA follows: TGTGCCAGCAGTTCCCGATACCTACTAGCGGGAGGAAGCACCGGGGAGCTGTTTTTT. It yields the protein CASSSRYLLAGGSTGELFF. The rearrangement uses TRBV28 and TRBJ2-2, with 12 nucleotides matching TRBD2. Germline CDR1 and CDR2: MDHEN and SYDVKM. The CDR3 covers 19 residues. With 4 bases clipped from V and 4 bases from J, the junction kept 13 bases outside the gene matches.

The V gene is TRBV18, the J gene TRBJ2-3, with D tentatively TRBD1 (6 bases). The length of the CDR3 is 16 residues. The V gene lost 4 bases and the J gene lost 0 bases, with 14 bases spanning the gap. The V gene's germline CDR1 is KGHSH and CDR2 LQKENI. This CDR3 is CASSLGTRASTDTQYF. DNA for the CDR3: TGTGCCAGCTCACTGGGGACACGAGCTAGCACAGATACGCAGTATTTT.

The chain carries TRBV14 and TRBJ2-1; 9 bases are shared with TRBD2. There are 16 residues in the CDR3. V gave up 4 bases and J gave up 8 bases; unmatched junction bases: 12. In germline, CDR1 is SGHDN, CDR2 FVKESK. The DNA for the CDR3 is TGTGCCAGCAGCCTTAGCGGGCTAGCGGGATGGGATGAGCAGTTCTTC. Protein product: CASSLSGLAGWDEQFF. The whole variable domain, remainder taken from reference TRBV14 and TRBJ2-1, is EAGVTQFPSHSVIEKGQTVTLRCDPISGHDNLYWYRRVMGKEIKFLLHFVKESKQDESGMPNNRFLAERTGGTYSTLKVQPAELEDSGVYFCASSLSGLAGWDEQFFGPGTRLTVL.

This clonotype was seen a few times. The V call is TRBV27, the J call TRBJ2-5; TRBD1 matches at 8 bases. Unmatched junction bases numbered 15, after V lost 7 bases and J lost 5 bases. This CDR3 is built from 16 residues. Germline values: CDR1 MNHEY, CDR2 SMNVEV (reference sequence). DNA for the CDR3: TGTGCCAGCACCCCAAGGCGGGACAGGAAGGGGGAGACCCAGTACTTC. Its protein product is CASTPRRDRKGETQYF.

This clonotype has more than one count but fewer than ten. The chain combines TRBV28 with TRBJ1-5; D is perhaps TRBD1 (6 bases). The V end lost 6 bases, the J end lost 1 base, and 16 bases lay between the germline ends. Germline V gene sequence: CDR1 MDHEN, CDR2 SYDVKM. The CDR3 totals 16 residues. CDR3 loop: CASRSPGGRSNQPQHF. The CDR3 DNA follows: TGTGCCAGCAGATCCCCTGGGGGCAGGAGCAATCAGCCCCAGCATTTT.

This clonotype was observed a handful of times. V gene TRBV20-1 combines with J gene TRBJ2-1; 8 positions match TRBD1. V trimming: 6 bases; J trimming: 2 bases; junction bases outside the gene matches: 9. This CDR3 spans 15 amino acids. Germline V gene sequence: CDR1 DFQATT, CDR2 SNEGSKA (reference sequence). CDR3 nucleotide sequence: TGCAGTGCGGCCACGGACAGGGTACCCTACAATGAGCAGTTCTTC. Amino acid sequence: CSAATDRVPYNEQFF.

Ten or more counts support this clonotype. The chain carries TRBV11-2 and TRBJ2-7; 10 bases line up with TRBD2. This CDR3 has 14 amino acids. Germline trimming cut 4 bases from V and 3 bases from J; bases unmatched to any gene: 3. Germline values: CDR1 SGHAT, CDR2 FQNNGV. CDR3: CASSSLAGDYEQYF. CDR3 coding DNA: TGTGCCAGCAGCTCCCTAGCGGGAGACTACGAGCAGTACTTC.

This clonotype was seen only a few times. The V gene is TRBV10-3, the J gene TRBJ1-5, with a possible D match to TRBD1 (6 bases). The germline CDR1 and CDR2 sequences are ENHRY and SYGVKD. Trimming left V 5 bases short and J 5 bases short, with 13 bases between. The CDR3 extends over 14 amino acids. The DNA for the CDR3 is TGTGCCATCAGTAACGGACAGAGCTATCAGCCCCAGCATTTT. Translated: CAISNGQSYQPQHF.

There are a few counts of this clonotype. The genes are TRBV6-1 and TRBJ2-1; D call uncertain. Deletions cut 1 base from V and 4 bases from J, with 8 bases between. The germline V gene encodes CDR1 MNHNS and CDR2 SASEGT. The CDR3 runs 14 residues. The CDR3 nucleotides are TGTGCCAGCAGTGAAGGGGCGCGTTACAATGAGCAGTTCTTC. This encodes CASSEGARYNEQFF.

This chain links TRBV5-1 with TRBJ2-1; TRBD2 aligns across 7 bases. This CDR3 has 15 amino acids. Trimming cost V 0 bases and J 6 bases; bases outside gene matches: 6. Germline assignment: CDR1 SGHRS and CDR2 YFSETQ. CDR3 sequence: CASSLGGSMGNEQFF. DNA for the CDR3: TGCGCCAGCAGCTTGGGCGGGAGTATGGGCAATGAGCAGTTCTTC.

There are a few counts of this clonotype. The rearrangement links TRBV13 to TRBJ2-7; D remains unclear. The CDR3 has 14 amino acids. Per germline, CDR1 PRHDT and CDR2 FYEKMQ (reference sequence). V dropped 0 bases and J dropped 3 bases, with 9 bases sitting between them. The CDR3 loop is CASSLGRQDYEQYF. The CDR3, as DNA: TGTGCCAGCAGCTTAGGCCGACAAGACTACGAGCAGTACTTC.

This clonotype came up a few times. The rearrangement links TRBV12-5 to TRBJ2-7; 11 nucleotides agree with TRBD2. J gave up 0 bases and V 5 bases, and 18 bases lay outside the gene matches. The germline gives CDR1 LGHNT, CDR2 FRNRAP. The CDR3 length is 20 residues. The CDR3 here is CASGLPLGLAGGLSSYEQYF. The CDR3 bases are TGTGCTAGTGGTCTCCCCCTCGGGCTAGCGGGAGGCCTTAGCTCCTACGAGCAGTACTTC.

This rearrangement joins TRBV6-1 to TRBJ1-3; 7 nucleotides agree with TRBD1. V gave up 4 bases and J gave up 8 bases; unmatched junction bases: 17. Germline lookup yields CDR1 MNHNS and CDR2 SASEGT. CDR3 size: 17 residues. The CDR3 DNA is TGTGCCAGCAGTGCCGACGATGGGACAGCCCTGGAGGACACCATATATTTT. Protein: CASSADDGTALEDTIYF.

There are a few counts of this clonotype. This chain connects TRBV18 to TRBJ2-3; D gene ambiguous. V was clipped by 2 bases and J by 1 base, with 13 bases between them. Per germline, CDR1 KGHSH and CDR2 LQKENI. The CDR3 sequence is 16 residues long. CDR3 nucleotides: TGTGCCAGCTCACCAATGGAACAGCACCGCACAGATACGCAGTATTTT. Its protein is CASSPMEQHRTDTQYF.

This clonotype was seen a few times. The rearrangement uses TRBV3-1 and TRBJ2-7, with 8 bases identical to TRBD2. The germline V gene has CDR1 LGHDT and CDR2 YNNKEL (reference sequence). The length of the CDR3 is 16 residues. After removal of 1 base from V and 3 bases from J, the junction contained 8 bases not matched to a gene. The CDR3 loop is CASSQAVSGTYYEQYF. The CDR3 DNA sequence: TGTGCCAGCAGCCAAGCGGTTAGCGGGACATACTACGAGCAGTACTTC.

Only a few counts were recorded for this clonotype. The chain links TRBV5-8 to TRBJ2-7; D unclear. This CDR3 comprises 15 residues. Trimming cost V 1 base and J 2 bases, with 13 bases left between them. In germline, CDR1 is SGHTS, CDR2 YDEGEE. CDR3 amino acids: CASSLNPGFPYEQYF. CDR3 in DNA: TGTGCCAGCAGCTTGAACCCAGGATTTCCCTACGAGCAGTACTTC.

This clonotype has a handful of counts. The chain couples TRBV6-1 to TRBJ2-7; D is unresolved. The V and J ends lost 6 bases and 1 base respectively, with 7 bases between them. The length of the CDR3 is 12 residues. Germline V gene lookup returns CDR1 MNHNS and CDR2 SASEGT. The CDR3 DNA follows: TGTGCCAGCAGGGCGCAGTCCTACGAGCAGTACTTC. Protein sequence: CASRAQSYEQYF.

This clonotype turned up a few times. This chain joins TRBV3-1 and TRBJ2-7; TRBD1 matches at 9 bases. With 4 bases clipped from V and 7 bases from J, the junction kept 14 bases outside the gene matches. There are 16 residues in the CDR3. In germline, CDR1 is LGHDT, CDR2 YNNKEL (reference sequence). For the CDR3, the DNA is TGTGCCAGCAGCCCCCCGGGACAGGGTTCCTTTCTGGAGCAGTACTTC. It codes for CASSPPGQGSFLEQYF.